This entry concerns a single TCR beta chain. Its specific antigen is unknown. No quality values exist for individual bases; no much larger clone is one base distant. The record originates from a study of shared clonotypes between healthy human individuals (dated by TCRdb to the early 2020s). Background on the whole study: A couple of women and a few men aged 18 to 49 years were included in the cohort. Libraries were prepared and TCR repertoires were sequenced by different laboratories using diverse techniques, in order to increase sequencing depth and limit assay-specific biases. Between about 0.8 and 8.9 billion PBMCs per donor were obtained by leukapheresis. Blood TCR repertoires of five healthy adults were deeply sequenced to estimate repertoire size and the extent of clonotype sharing between individuals. For each donor, three plates each were used for CD4 naive and CD4 memory, two plates were used for CD8 naive, and one plate was used for CD8 memory.

The donors were healthy, HIV-negative adults who had no recently reported acute infections or vaccinations. Every donor was a Caucasian adult residing in Nashville, Tennessee, USA. Magnetic negative selection was used to enrich CD4+ T cells, after which naive cells were positively selected on CD45RA and the negative fraction became the memory subset. Blood was collected by leukapheresis, and PBMCs were isolated by Ficoll-Histopaque density gradient centrifugation and then cryopreserved in liquid nitrogen vapor phase. Purity and quantity of every magnetically sorted T cell population were checked by analytical flow cytometry. Genomic DNA was isolated from every sorted fraction and measured by UV absorbance on a Nanodrop 2000c. The paper as a whole reports these results and caveats: The small number of donors limited the genetic and exposure-history diversity represented. Estimated clonotype richness was generally larger for naive than for memory subsets. Pairwise subsampling led to the expectation that sequencing depth would affect the degree of clonotype sharing among donors. Rarefaction of sorted-subset datasets indicated incomplete sequencing despite the large sequencing depth. Around 5% of naive CD4, 3.5% of naive CD8, roughly 2.4% of memory CD4, and around 0.42% of memory CD8 clonotypes were shared across four donors. Compared with non-shared clonotypes, the clonotypes found in all four sorted-subset donors had higher generation probabilities. Sampling was restricted to blood, and TCR repertoires in tissues likely differ from the TCR repertoires found in blood.

TCR CDR3 regions were amplified from genomic DNA by multiplex PCR using the deep immunoSEQ assay. For each cell subset, the extracted genomic DNA was distributed evenly across all wells of several immunoSEQ 96-well plates, and each plate served as one replicate. For sorted subsets, 200 to 250 ng genomic DNA, equal to approximately 30,000 T cell genomes, was loaded into each replicate PCR. Purified libraries were measured with a Qubit 3.0 fluorometer, size-checked on a Bioanalyzer 2100, and measured again with the KAPA Library Quantification kit. Every immunoSEQ 96-well plate was sequenced on a separate single-read 150-cycle Illumina NextSeq 550 flow cell. On the authors' methods: Because the immunoSEQ output held only junctional sequences and lacked quality scores, the filtering could not match the filtering applied to full-length reads. Sequences were annotated with PyIR, a Python wrapper for IgBLAST v1.9, using IMGT germline references to assign V/J genes and CDR3. Reads were filtered out if the reads had weak V/J assignments (E-value above 1e-6), no CDR3, stop codons, out-of-frame junctions, or ambiguous translated residues. A V3J clonotype was defined by an identical inferred V gene, J gene, and CDR3 amino acid sequence. Percentage overlap between repertoires was computed as shared unique clonotypes divided by the size of the smaller repertoire. RTK rarefaction, the Chao1 estimator, and Recon v2.1 estimates of unobserved clonotypes were used to assess repertoire richness. OLGA was used to compute generation probabilities for all TCRbeta clonotypes that the gDNA method yielded from four donors. TCRdb carries this immuneACCESS record with in-frame sequences only. Its versions omit some clonotypes, under half of them owing to an unresolved V gene in the studies checked, with the rest unexplained. V and J calls and clone size are as listed in that table; D and trimming were resolved from the DNA. This sample gives a few million clones in total; approximately 92% of them show up just once. Of the sample, around 0.15% falls within the top ten clones.

Trimming takes 6 bases off V and 0 bases off J; junction bases not matched to a gene: 10. The germline V gene encodes CDR1 MDHEN and CDR2 SYDVKM. From its cysteine to its phenylalanine, the CDR3 spans 17 amino acids. Here the CDR3 DNA is all that survives: 51 bases in frame from base 1. The sequencing sample was made of naive CD4+ T cells sorted from blood. What the cell subset or site label conveys for this sample: CD45RA+ positively selected. This sequence originates from a man aged 18 to 30 in good health. In this chain, TRBV28 is recombined with TRBJ1-5; 8 nucleotides in the junction match TRBD1. The nucleotide sequence is given as TGTGCCAGCAGCCCGGGACAGGTGTTATATAGCAATCAGCCCCAGCATTTT. The encoded protein is CASSPGQVLYSNQPQHF.